This T cell receptor (beta chain) comes out of a study of OX40 agonist ivuxolimab in advanced cancers. For context, the study as a whole: Ivuxolimab, which targeted the costimulatory receptor OX40 (CD134), was an agonistic, fully human IgG2 monoclonal antibody. Intravenous ivuxolimab was administered to patients every 2 weeks at six dose levels: 0.01, 0.1, 0.3, 1.5, 3 and 10 mg/kg. Of the approximately 53 patients in dose escalation, around 20 had hepatocellular carcinoma, about 15 had melanoma, 9 had renal cell carcinoma and 9 had head and neck cancer. A male proportion of around 83% and a mean age of approximately 60 years, ranging from about 20 to 79, were recorded for the dose-escalation cohort. Patients were allowed to have had prior anti-PD-1, anti-PD-L1 or anti-CTLA-4 therapy, and 30% to 40% of the dose-escalation patients had previously received checkpoint inhibitors. Partial responses were achieved by three dose-escalation patients, of whom one had hepatocellular carcinoma and two had cutaneous melanoma. Peripheral TCRbeta sequencing aimed to test whether ivuxolimab altered TCR sequence diversity and caused clonal T-cell expansion. The paper covers the monotherapy dose-escalation part of the phase I ivuxolimab trial, which included N ≈ 57 patients.

Concerning this clone itself: Which antigen it targets is not known. No much larger clone exists at a distance of one base, and base qualities are not known.

The paper as a whole reports these results and caveats: Low levels of normalized T-cell clonal expansion were also seen in some patients who did not respond. Clonal expansion of both CD4+ and CD8+ blood T cells was observed from baseline to week 6 at doses 0.1 to 3.0 mg/kg. Antigen specificity was not determined for the clonally expanded peripheral T cells. In the 0.1-3.0 mg/kg groups, partial responders had among the lowest normalized peripheral clonal expansion, particularly in CD8+ T cells. On average, CD8+ T cells showed more expanded clones than CD4+ T cells after ivuxolimab.

Genomic DNA was extracted from sorted cells for sequencing of the TCRbeta CDR3 region. The immunoSEQ Assay was used to sequence the TCRbeta CDR3 regions. TCRdb holds this immuneACCESS table with in-frame rearrangements only. Some clones are missing; in checked studies, unresolved V genes explain under half, and the rest has no known cause. The sample table shows about 82,000 clones, and 92% are seen once. The top ten clones comprise 0.6% to 0.7% of the sample. The trial excluded patients who had a history of autoimmune disease or who were on systemic immunosuppression. Peripheral blood for TCR sequencing was collected from all dose cohorts at baseline, on cycle 4 day 1, and on cycle 7 day 1. The samples were drawn from a first-in-human, open-label, multicenter phase I dose-escalation trial of ivuxolimab. Adults with locally advanced or metastatic melanoma, renal cell, hepatocellular, or head and neck squamous cell carcinoma were enrolled in the trial. Before TCR sequencing, CD4+ and CD8+ T cells were separately sorted from peripheral blood.

The receptor was derived from an adult with an advanced solid tumor such as melanoma, head and neck, liver or kidney cancer. The starting material was CD4+ or CD8+ T cells sorted from blood, obtained in a trial of the OX40 agonist ivuxolimab.

The CDR3 reads as follows: CAIRGQLNTGELFF. Here is the DNA: TGTGCCATCAGGGGACAGCTAAACACCGGGGAGCTGTTTTTT. Here the chain combines TRBV10-3 and TRBJ2-2, with 7 bases aligning to TRBD1. From its cysteine to its phenylalanine, the CDR3 spans 14 amino acids. Just CDR3 DNA is preserved here, 42 bases in frame from base 1. CDR1 and CDR2 (ENHRY, SYGVKD) derive from the germline V gene. V is pruned by 6 bases and J by 2 bases, leaving 3 bases of the junction without a gene match.